This T cell receptor (beta chain) was found in a study of CD8 T cells in ankylosing spondylitis. General study findings and limits: One TCR beta motif, made up of eight or nine highly homologous variants, appeared characteristic of ankylosing spondylitis blood.

TCRdb itself ran the 5' RACE reads through MiXCR, one entry per CDR3 protein. Altogether some 150,000 distinct CDR3 sequences are present, around two fifths being singletons, with the ten largest covering 13% to 15%. CDR1 is DFQATT, CDR2 SNEGSKA, per germline (reference sequence). This CDR3 region has 16 residues. The V and J ends lost 0 bases and 7 bases, in that order; junction bases with no gene match: 14. The sample holds a few counts of this clonotype. Its specificity is not known. Sequenced sample: synovial fluid, either unsorted or a sorted T cell fraction (not recorded which). V usage is TRBV20-1 and J usage is TRBJ2-5; 7 nucleotides line up with TRBD2. This clonotype was obtained from a male donor with ankylosing spondylitis. The CDR3 DNA reads as TGCAGTGCTAGAGAGCCCCTCCTAGGCGTAGCGGGGACCCAGTACTTC. This codes for CSAREPLLGVAGTQYF.